This T cell receptor beta chain originates from a study of post-analysis software for immune sequencing data. Whole-study context: Courses of disease covered relapsing-remitting, secondary progressive and progressive-relapsing multiple sclerosis. Study-wide findings and caveats: In patients, TRBV5-6, TRBV5-1 and TRBV20-1 belonged to roughly 5 TRBV segments found more frequently than in controls.

Looked up from germline, CDR1 is MDHEN and CDR2 is SYDVKM. The CDR3 is 19 amino acids. V lost 3 bases, J lost 0 bases, and 22 bases lay in between. In regard to this clonotype: The antigen is not known.

Tagging with unique molecular identifiers was a feature of the TCR beta cDNA libraries. One entry per CDR3 protein results from TCRdb running MiXCR on the PCR reads. The sample holds roughly 430,000 distinct CDR3 sequences; roughly 40% are singletons and the top ten take less than 8%. The sequence was collected from a girl aged 2-9 years with multiple sclerosis. The sequencing sample was made of blood. The chain uses TRBV28 and TRBJ2-3; maybe TRBD2 (6 bases). The CDR3 is CASSFGSSALLLSTDTQYF. As DNA, the CDR3 is TGTGCCAGCAGTTTCGGGAGTTCGGCCCTTTTGCTTAGCACAGATACGCAGTATTTT.